This TCR beta chain is from a study of blood T cells in healthy people across ages. V was pared by 3 bases and J by 6 bases, with 14 bases between. Per germline, CDR1 LGHDT and CDR2 YNNKEL (reference sequence). CDR3 length: 14 residues. Sample-barcoded 5' priming and a J-beta primer mix drove a second PCR of roughly 7 to 11 cycles. Using its own MiXCR run on the 5' RACE reads, TCRdb lists one record per CDR3 protein. The sample yields around 1.1 million distinct CDR3 sequences, roughly two fifths seen once. This TCR was recovered from a man aged 18 to 30 in good health. The V and J genes are TRBV3-1 and TRBJ1-2; D ambiguous. Sequenced: blood. The CDR3 region is CASSQEAGNHGYTF. CDR3 sequence (DNA): TGTGCCAGCAGCCAGGAGGCGGGGAATCATGGCTACACCTTC.